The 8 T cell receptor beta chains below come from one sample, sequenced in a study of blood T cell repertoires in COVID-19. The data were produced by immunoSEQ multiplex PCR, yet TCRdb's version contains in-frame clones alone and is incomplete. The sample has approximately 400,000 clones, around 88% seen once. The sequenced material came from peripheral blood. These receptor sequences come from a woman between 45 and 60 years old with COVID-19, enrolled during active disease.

CDR3: CASSLAPRVGSGYTF. As DNA, the CDR3 is TGTGCCAGCAGCTTAGCACCCAGGGTCGGCAGTGGCTACACCTTC. This chain connects TRBV7-8 to TRBJ1-2; maybe TRBD1 (5 bases). The germline CDR1 and CDR2 sequences are SGHVS and FQNEAQ. V lost 0 bases and J 7 bases, leaving 15 bases between the germline ends. This CDR3 is 15 amino acids long.

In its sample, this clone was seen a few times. As DNA, the CDR3 is TGCGCCAGCAGCCGAGGTTGGGACAGGATTACCTACGAGCAGTACTTC. Its protein is CASSRGWDRITYEQYF. The genes are TRBV10-1 and TRBJ2-7; TRBD1 aligns across 8 bases. V dropped 6 bases and J dropped 2; count of bases not matched to a gene: 12. The V gene's germline CDR1 is WNHNN and CDR2 SYGVQD (reference sequence). This CDR3 has 16 residues.

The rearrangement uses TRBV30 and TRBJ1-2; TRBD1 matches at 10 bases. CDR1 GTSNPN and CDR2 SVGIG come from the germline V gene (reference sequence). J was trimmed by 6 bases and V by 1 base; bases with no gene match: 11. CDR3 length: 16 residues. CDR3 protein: CAWSAGTGDFDDGYTF. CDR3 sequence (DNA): TGTGCCTGGAGTGCCGGGACAGGGGATTTTGATGATGGCTACACCTTC.

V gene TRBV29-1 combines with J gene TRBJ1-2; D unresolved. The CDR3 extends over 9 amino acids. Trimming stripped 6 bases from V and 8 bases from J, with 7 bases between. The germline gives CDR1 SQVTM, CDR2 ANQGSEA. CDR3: CSVSGGYTF. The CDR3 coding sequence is TGCAGCGTCTCGGGGGGCTACACCTTC.

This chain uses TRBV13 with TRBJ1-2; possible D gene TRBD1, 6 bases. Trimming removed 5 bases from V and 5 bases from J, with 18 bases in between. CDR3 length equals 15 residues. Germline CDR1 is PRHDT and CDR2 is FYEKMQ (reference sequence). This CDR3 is CASSPRGSLGYGYTF. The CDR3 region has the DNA TGTGCCAGCAGCCCTAGGGGGTCCCTGGGATATGGCTACACCTTC.

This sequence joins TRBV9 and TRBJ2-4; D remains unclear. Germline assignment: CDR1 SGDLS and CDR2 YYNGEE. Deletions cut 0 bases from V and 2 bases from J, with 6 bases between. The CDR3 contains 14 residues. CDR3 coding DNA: TGTGCCAGCAGCGTAGGGGCCACCAAAAACATTCAGTACTTC. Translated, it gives CASSVGATKNIQYF.

CDR3 protein: CATSDLQVSGGTGELFF. CDR3 DNA: TGTGCCACCAGTGATTTGCAAGTCTCCGGGGGGACAGGGGAGCTGTTTTTT. The chain combines TRBV24-1 with TRBJ2-2; possible D gene TRBD2, 7 bases. V was cut by 0 bases and J by 8 bases, with 18 bases left in between. Germline values: CDR1 KGHDR, CDR2 SFDVKD. CDR3 length: 17 residues.

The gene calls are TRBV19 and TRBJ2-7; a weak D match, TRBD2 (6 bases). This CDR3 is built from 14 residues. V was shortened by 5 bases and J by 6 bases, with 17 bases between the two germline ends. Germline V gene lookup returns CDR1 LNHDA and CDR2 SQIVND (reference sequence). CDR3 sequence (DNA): TGTGCCAGTAGTTCCCGGGGGTTGTACGGCGAGCAGTACTTC. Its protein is CASSSRGLYGEQYF.